Listed below are T cell receptor beta chains from one sample, sequenced in a study of CD8 T cells in ankylosing spondylitis. TCRdb analysed the 5' RACE reads with MiXCR anew, one entry per CDR3 protein. The data hold a few hundred thousand distinct CDR3 sequences, with 17% observed a single time. Sequenced input: blood, either unsorted or a sorted T cell fraction (not recorded which). These receptors originate from a male donor with ankylosing spondylitis. CDR3s include the opening cysteine and the closing phenylalanine or tryptophan. Fields, in order: V gene, J gene, D gene, clone size, CDR3 DNA, CDR3 protein. D genes are given only for firm matches. Size tells how often a clone was seen (once, few, many) or the class of an expanded clone, and some rows leave it out.

V: TRBV20-1; J: TRBJ2-7; D: TRBD2; size: few; DNA: TGCAGTGCGGCCCGGGGGGGCGATTACGAGCAGTACTTC; CDR3: CSAARGGDYEQYF
V: TRBV12-3/TRBV12-4; J: TRBJ1-2; D: .; size: few; DNA: TGTGCCAGCAGTTTACGGTTATACTATGGCTACACCTTC; CDR3: CASSLRLYYGYTF
V: TRBV2; J: TRBJ2-1; D: TRBD2; size: .; DNA: TGTGCCAGCATGGGAGGACTAGCGGGACTTAAGCAGTTCTTC; CDR3: CASMGGLAGLKQFF
V: TRBV12-3/TRBV12-4; J: TRBJ1-2; D: .; size: many; DNA: TGTGCCAGCAGTTGGGGGCCCGTCGTCTATGGCTACACCTTC; CDR3: CASSWGPVVYGYTF
V: TRBV6-1; J: TRBJ1-1; D: .; size: few; DNA: TGTGCCAGCAGTCCTGAGAAGGTCACTGAAGCTTTCTTT; CDR3: CASSPEKVTEAFF
V: TRBV5-1; J: TRBJ2-2; D: TRBD2; size: many; DNA: TGCGCCAGCAGCTTGGCTTATACTAGCGGCACCGGGGAGCTGTTTTTT; CDR3: CASSLAYTSGTGELFF
V: TRBV6-1; J: TRBJ2-3; D: TRBD2; size: few; DNA: TGTGCCAGCAGAAGTAGCGGGGGGGGAGATACGCAGTATTTT; CDR3: CASRSSGGGDTQYF
V: TRBV20-1; J: TRBJ2-3; D: .; size: few; DNA: TGCAGTGCTAGCAGACACTACACAGATACGCAGTATTTT; CDR3: CSASRHYTDTQYF
V: TRBV30; J: TRBJ2-7; D: TRBD2; size: .; DNA: TGTGCCTGCACGACTAGCGGGGCCTACGAGCAGTACTTC; CDR3: CACTTSGAYEQYF
V: TRBV5-5; J: TRBJ1-1; D: TRBD1; size: .; DNA: TGTGCCAGCAGCGGACAGGGGGCGGGGAACACTGAAGCTTTCTTT; CDR3: CASSGQGAGNTEAFF
V: TRBV7-9; J: TRBJ2-2; D: TRBD2; size: .; DNA: TGTGCCAGCAGCTCCTCTAGCGGGAGAATGTCCGGGGAGCTGTTTTTT; CDR3: CASSSSSGRMSGELFF
V: TRBV15; J: TRBJ1-2; D: .; size: .; DNA: TGTGCCACCAGCAGAGAAATTGCCTTCTATGGCTACACCTTC; CDR3: CATSREIAFYGYTF
V: TRBV7-2; J: TRBJ2-6; D: .; size: few; DNA: TGTGCCAGCAGCTTAGCCCCTGCGGGGGCCAACGTCCTGACTTTC; CDR3: CASSLAPAGANVLTF
V: TRBV5-1; J: TRBJ2-7; D: .; size: few; DNA: TGCGCCAGCAGCTTGGGTGCGGCCGAGCAGTACTTC; CDR3: CASSLGAAEQYF
V: TRBV25-1; J: TRBJ2-4; D: .; size: few; DNA: TGTGCCAGCAGTGAATCTGGTGTTGTGGACATTCAGTACTTC; CDR3: CASSESGVVDIQYF
V: TRBV5-1; J: TRBJ1-1; D: .; size: .; DNA: TGCGCCAGCAGCGGGGGTTACGGCACTGAAGCTTTCTTT; CDR3: CASSGGYGTEAFF
V: TRBV5-5; J: TRBJ2-1; D: .; size: few; DNA: TGTGCCAGCAGCTTGGCATTTTTTCGGAATGAGCAGTTCTTC; CDR3: CASSLAFFRNEQFF
V: TRBV7-9; J: TRBJ2-7; D: TRBD1; size: .; DNA: TGTGCCAGCAGCCCGGACAGGGATGCCCACGAGCAGTACTTC; CDR3: CASSPDRDAHEQYF
V: TRBV27; J: TRBJ2-1; D: .; size: .; DNA: TGTGCCGTGGGAACTTGGAATGAGCAGTTCTTC; CDR3: CAVGTWNEQFF
V: TRBV6-2/TRBV6-3; J: TRBJ2-7; D: .; size: .; DNA: TGTGCCAGCAGTTACTCCAATGATGCCAGGGCGGGCGAGCAGTACTTC; CDR3: CASSYSNDARAGEQYF
V: TRBV4-1; J: TRBJ2-3; D: TRBD1; size: .; DNA: TGCGCCAGCAGCAAGAGGGACAGGGAGGGAGATACGCAGTATTTT; CDR3: CASSKRDREGDTQYF
V: TRBV2; J: TRBJ2-1; D: .; size: .; DNA: TGTGCCAGCAGTGAAGGGTGGGACTCCCAGTTCTTC; CDR3: CASSEGWDSQFF
V: TRBV12-3/TRBV12-4; J: TRBJ2-2; D: TRBD1; size: .; DNA: TGTGCCAGCAGTTTAGGGGACAGGGGGCTAAGGGGCACCGGGGAGCTGTTTTTT; CDR3: CASSLGDRGLRGTGELFF
V: TRBV15; J: TRBJ1-6; D: .; size: .; DNA: TGTGCCTCCGGAGCGGGGGGTAATTCACCCCTCCACTTT; CDR3: CASGAGGNSPLHF
V: TRBV20-1; J: TRBJ2-2; D: .; size: .; DNA: TGCAGTGCAGTTACTACCTACACCGGGGAGCTGTTTTTT; CDR3: CSAVTTYTGELFF
V: TRBV7-3; J: TRBJ2-3; D: .; size: .; DNA: TGTGCCAGCAGCGACCCTAGCGGCACAGATACGCAGTATTTT; CDR3: CASSDPSGTDTQYF
V: TRBV29-1; J: TRBJ2-1; D: .; size: many; DNA: TGCAGCGTTGGCGTGATAGCTCGCTACAATGAGCAGTTCTTC; CDR3: CSVGVIARYNEQFF
V: TRBV4-1; J: TRBJ2-5; D: .; size: few; DNA: TGCGCCAGCAGCCAAGAGGGGGCGGGAGCAGAGACCCAGTACTTC; CDR3: CASSQEGAGAETQYF
V: TRBV5-1; J: TRBJ1-2; D: .; size: .; DNA: TGCGCCAGCAGCTTAGTAGCAGGGAGTAATGATGGCTACACCTTC; CDR3: CASSLVAGSNDGYTF
V: TRBV12-3/TRBV12-4; J: TRBJ2-1; D: TRBD2; size: many; DNA: TGTGCCAGCAGCCCCGGGACTAGCGAGTTCTTC; CDR3: CASSPGTSEFF
V: TRBV12-3/TRBV12-4; J: TRBJ1-5; D: TRBD1; size: few; DNA: TGTGCCAGCGCTCTAGGAGGGGTAGGGGGCGAGCCCCAGCATTTT; CDR3: CASALGGVGGEPQHF
V: TRBV18; J: TRBJ2-5; D: TRBD1; size: .; DNA: TGTGCCAGCTCACCACCCGGACAGGTTGGGGAGACCCAGTACTTC; CDR3: CASSPPGQVGETQYF
V: TRBV28; J: TRBJ2-7; D: TRBD1; size: many; DNA: TGTGCCAGCAGTTACCCCCTGGAGATCGGACAGGACTTCTACGAGCAGTACTTC; CDR3: CASSYPLEIGQDFYEQYF
V: TRBV2; J: TRBJ1-1; D: .; size: .; DNA: TGTGCCAGCAGTGAAAAGGGAGGCCTGGAAGCTTTCTTT; CDR3: CASSEKGGLEAFF
V: TRBV5-1; J: TRBJ1-5; D: .; size: many; DNA: TGCGCCAGCAGCTCGGACGGAGATAGCAATCAGCCCCAGCATTTT; CDR3: CASSSDGDSNQPQHF
V: TRBV6-2/TRBV6-3; J: TRBJ2-1; D: .; size: .; DNA: TGTGCCAGCAGTTATCACCCCTACAATGAGCAGTTCTTC; CDR3: CASSYHPYNEQFF
V: TRBV7-3; J: TRBJ1-1; D: .; size: .; DNA: TGTGCCAGCAGCTTAAACGGCCGGGTGAAGAACACTGAAGCTTTCTTT; CDR3: CASSLNGRVKNTEAFF
V: TRBV4-3; J: TRBJ2-3; D: .; size: .; DNA: TGCGCCAGCAGCACCCGCCGGGATTCCGCGCAGTATTTT; CDR3: CASSTRRDSAQYF
V: TRBV7-3; J: TRBJ2-2; D: TRBD1; size: .; DNA: TGTGCCAGCAGCCCACAGGGGAAGAACACCGGGGAGCTGTTTTTT; CDR3: CASSPQGKNTGELFF
V: TRBV29-1; J: TRBJ1-4; D: .; size: many; DNA: TGCAGCGTTGAGGGGACCGAGGACGATGAAAAACTGTTTTTT; CDR3: CSVEGTEDDEKLFF
V: TRBV12-3/TRBV12-4; J: TRBJ2-2; D: .; size: .; DNA: TGTGCCAGCAGGGAATTCACGGGAACCGGGGAGCTGTTTTTT; CDR3: CASREFTGTGELFF
V: TRBV20-1; J: TRBJ1-1; D: TRBD1; size: .; DNA: TGCAGTGCTAGGGGAGGGGGCCGCACTGAAGCTTTCTTT; CDR3: CSARGGGRTEAFF
V: TRBV20-1; J: TRBJ2-3; D: .; size: .; DNA: TGCAGTGCTAGAGAGAAGACAGATACGCAGTATTTT; CDR3: CSAREKTDTQYF
V: TRBV7-3; J: TRBJ2-1; D: TRBD1; size: .; DNA: TGTGCCAGCAGCCCGGACAGGAGAACCTACAATGAGCAGTTCTTC; CDR3: CASSPDRRTYNEQFF
V: TRBV3-1; J: TRBJ1-1; D: TRBD1; size: many; DNA: TGTGCCAGCAGCCAAGATCGGGGGGACAGGGCATCTTTCTTT; CDR3: CASSQDRGDRASFF
V: TRBV9; J: TRBJ2-2; D: .; size: .; DNA: TGTGCCAGCAGCGTAGAACTGGGGGCCGGGGAGCTGTTTTTT; CDR3: CASSVELGAGELFF
V: TRBV4-1; J: TRBJ1-1; D: .; size: few; DNA: TGCGCCAGCAGCCAAGCCTCAAAAACAGGGATGCGCACTGAAGCTTTCTTT; CDR3: CASSQASKTGMRTEAFF
V: TRBV18; J: TRBJ2-7; D: TRBD1; size: .; DNA: TGTGCCAGCTCACCACCCGGGACAGGGCAGCGCCACGAGCAGTACTTC; CDR3: CASSPPGTGQRHEQYF
V: TRBV5-1; J: TRBJ2-7; D: TRBD2; size: .; DNA: TGCGCCAGCACCCAACTAGCGGGAATAGGCGAGCAGTACTTC; CDR3: CASTQLAGIGEQYF
V: TRBV11-2; J: TRBJ2-1; D: TRBD2; size: many; DNA: TGTGCCAGCAGCTTACAGTTAGCGGGGGCCCGGTGGGAGTTCTTC; CDR3: CASSLQLAGARWEFF
V: TRBV18; J: TRBJ1-1; D: .; size: many; DNA: TGTGCCAGCTCACCAACGTTCATGGGGACTGAAGCTTTCTTT; CDR3: CASSPTFMGTEAFF
V: TRBV5-1; J: TRBJ1-2; D: .; size: .; DNA: TGCGCCAGCAGCTGGACCCCCCAAGGCTCCTATGGCTACACCTTC; CDR3: CASSWTPQGSYGYTF
V: TRBV9; J: TRBJ2-3; D: TRBD2; size: .; DNA: TGTGCCAGCAGCGTGGCTAGCGGGGGGGCCTGGACAGATACGCAGTATTTT; CDR3: CASSVASGGAWTDTQYF
V: TRBV5-1; J: TRBJ2-7; D: .; size: few; DNA: TGCGCCAGCAGCTCCGACGGCGGCCCCTACGAGCAGTACTTC; CDR3: CASSSDGGPYEQYF
V: TRBV12-3/TRBV12-4; J: TRBJ2-5; D: .; size: many; DNA: TGTGCCAGCAGGCTTTCCGAAGAGACCCAGTACTTC; CDR3: CASRLSEETQYF
V: TRBV25-1; J: TRBJ1-3; D: .; size: few; DNA: TGTGCCAGCAGTCCACCCGGCTTCGGCGCAGCTGGAAACACCATATATTTT; CDR3: CASSPPGFGAAGNTIYF
V: TRBV11-2; J: TRBJ2-7; D: TRBD2; size: few; DNA: TGTGCCAGCAGCGTCGGGACTAGCGGGACCTACGAGCAGTACTTC; CDR3: CASSVGTSGTYEQYF
V: TRBV7-9; J: TRBJ1-1; D: TRBD1; size: .; DNA: TGTGCCAGCAGCTCGGGACAGGGGTATGAAGCTTTCTTT; CDR3: CASSSGQGYEAFF
V: TRBV20-1; J: TRBJ2-5; D: .; size: .; DNA: TGCAGTGCTTTCCGGACGGGTCAAGAGACCCAGTACTTC; CDR3: CSAFRTGQETQYF
V: TRBV6-2/TRBV6-3; J: TRBJ1-1; D: .; size: many; DNA: TGTGCCAGCAGTTACTCGAAAAACAGGGCTGCTGAAGCTTTCTTT; CDR3: CASSYSKNRAAEAFF